This T cell receptor (beta chain) derives from a study of CD8+CD57+ T cells in acquired aplastic anemia (dated by TCRdb to about 2018). Context from the whole study: A mean of approximately 2.9 ug of DNA, ranging from roughly 0.18 to 30 ug, was extracted from sorted CD4+ and CD8+ cells. CD8+CD57+ expansion was defined as a frequency above the mean frequency observed in healthy subjects.

As encoded in the germline V gene (reference sequence), CDR1 is WNHNN while CDR2 is SYGVQD. V is pared back by 7 bases and J by 0 bases, with 12 bases lying between the germline termini. The CDR3 covers 14 residues, taking in both the cysteine and the phenylalanine. Only the CDR3 DNA stays, 42 bases, in frame from base 1. Overall results and qualifications from the work: Roughly 29 CD8+ CDR3 sequences were shared between patients and controls but appeared highly expressed in patients and within their immunodominant clones. CD8+ Simpson's diversity did not differ significantly between patients and healthy controls (P=0.060).

Expansion of CD8+CD57+ cells had been shown by flow cytometry in the patients chosen for sequencing. Severe acquired aplastic anemia was diagnosed in all patients according to International Study of Aplastic Anemia and Agranulocytosis and Camitta criteria. Patients had received no therapy at the time of blood sampling. The study deep-sequenced TCR repertoires of sorted CD4+ and CD8+ blood T cells from severe aplastic anemia patients and healthy subjects. In the USA, patient enrollment took place under clinicaltrials.gov protocols 00001620, 01623167, 00001397, 00071045, 00081523 and 00961064. Ficoll-Paque density gradient centrifugation was used to isolate peripheral blood mononuclear cells. CD4+ and CD8+ T cells were sorted by FACS or magnetic beads before DNA extraction. As for this clonotype: Its antigen is still unknown. No base quality values were provided; no much bigger clone lies one nucleotide off.

Genomic DNA served as template for TCR beta VDJ combination and CDR3 sequence profiling. An Illumina HiSeq 2000 was used for TCR repertoire sequencing. As for the authors' bioinformatics: TRBV/TRBJ rearrangement plots, CDR3 size and DJ length profiles, and Simpson's diversity index were used to assess repertoires. Whichever DNA sequence was most abundant in the deep sequencing data was defined as the immunodominant clone. CDR3 amino acid sequences were screened for sharing across subjects and were compared with published repertoires and the VDJdb database. In-frame beta chains were kept once TCRdb had trimmed the public reads at Q25 with fastp and called clones with MiXCR. One record per CDR3 amino acid sequence lists the most common genes and DNA. These V and J calls derive from TCRdb rather than the authors' analysis. This sample lists around 500,000 distinct CDR3 sequences; around 33% were detected once. Of the sample, 0.82% falls within the top ten clones.

This sequence originates from a human donor with aplastic anemia. Sequencing input: sorted CD4+, CD8+, or CD8+CD57+ T cells (not recorded which) from PBMCs. This sequence uses TRBV10-1 and TRBJ1-1; the D segment cannot be called with confidence. The bases read TGCGCCAGCAAACGGGGAGCCCTGAACACTGAAGCTTTCTTT. Its translation is CASKRGALNTEAFF.